The 16 T cell receptor beta chains below were found in one sample sequenced in a study of T-cell reconstitution after alpha-beta-depleted transplantation in children. Preparing the TCRbeta library involved the use of unique molecular identifiers. TCRdb reprocessed the PCR reads with MiXCR, giving one entry per CDR3 protein. This sample has around 100,000 distinct CDR3 sequences; 7.5% to 9% occur once, and the top ten carry about a sixth. The sequencing here drew on PBMCs, taken before TCRalphabeta/CD19-depleted stem cell transplant. The source is a boy aged 2-9 years with acute lymphoblastic leukemia, due to receive a stem cell transplant.

This clonotype was recorded many times. V usage is TRBV7-2 and J usage is TRBJ2-5; 8 bases agree with TRBD2. The CDR3 is 16 residues long. The junction had 7 bases not matched to a gene; V was cut back by 2 bases and J by 2 bases. Germline V gene sequence: CDR1 SGHTA, CDR2 FQGNSA. As DNA, the CDR3 is TGTGCCAGCAGCTTAAGCCACGGGAGGGGACAAGAGACCCAGTACTTC. Its translation: CASSLSHGRGQETQYF.

This clonotype was seen many times. The genes are TRBV5-1 and TRBJ2-5; D tentatively fits TRBD1 or TRBD2 (5 bases each). The CDR3 totals 14 residues. The germline V and J ends were trimmed by 6 bases and 5 bases, with 17 bases remaining between them. The germline gives CDR1 SGHRS, CDR2 YFSETQ. For the CDR3, the DNA is TGCGCCAGCACGAGGGGCAGGGTCGGGGAGACCCAGTACTTC. This codes for CASTRGRVGETQYF.

This clonotype was seen at least ten times. The chain couples TRBV4-1 to TRBJ2-6, with D unresolved. V lost 6 bases and J lost 2, with 5 bases in between. Germline CDR1 reads MGHRA; CDR2 reads YSYEKL. The CDR3 is made up of 13 amino acids. CDR3 loop: CASRETGANVLTF. CDR3 DNA: TGCGCCAGCAGGGAGACTGGGGCCAACGTCCTGACTTTC.

Many counts were recorded for this clonotype. This chain uses TRBV18 with TRBJ1-1, with 7 bases identical to TRBD1. After removal of 3 bases from V and 7 bases from J, the junction contained 2 bases not matched to a gene. The CDR3 length is 12 residues. Germline CDR1 is KGHSH and CDR2 is LQKENI. The CDR3 sequence is CASSPGQHEAFF. As DNA, the CDR3 is TGTGCCAGCTCACCGGGACAGCATGAAGCTTTCTTT.

V is TRBV7-2 and J is TRBJ2-7, with 8 positions matching TRBD2. The CDR3 consists of 14 residues. With V trimmed by 5 bases and J by 3 bases, 6 bases remained unmatched. The germline V gene encodes CDR1 SGHTA and CDR2 FQGNSA. The CDR3: CASSPTGGIYEQYF. CDR3 nucleotide sequence: TGTGCCAGCAGCCCGACGGGGGGGATCTACGAGCAGTACTTC.

This clonotype was seen many times. The rearrangement uses TRBV7-6 and TRBJ2-3; TRBD1 matches at 7 bases. Per the germline V gene, CDR1 is SGHVS and CDR2 is FNYEAQ. V gave up 2 bases and J gave up 0 bases; unmatched junction bases: 11. This CDR3 is built from 18 residues. This CDR3 is CASSLWGQPATSTDTQYF. DNA of the CDR3: TGTGCCAGCAGCTTATGGGGACAGCCTGCCACTAGCACAGATACGCAGTATTTT.

The chain joins TRBV6-5 to TRBJ2-7; 10 nucleotides match TRBD1. The length of the CDR3 is 15 residues. With V trimmed by 4 bases and J by 7 bases, 10 bases remained unmatched. Germline V gives CDR1 MNHEY, CDR2 SVGAGI. DNA for the CDR3: TGTGCCAGCAGTTCTCCGGGACAGGGGATTCTGGAGCAGTACTTC. Residues: CASSSPGQGILEQYF.

This clonotype was found many times. The chain carries TRBV5-1 and TRBJ2-5; D remains ambiguous. Germline loops: CDR1 SGHRS, CDR2 YFSETQ. The length of the CDR3 is 12 residues. Trimming pared 0 bases from V and 5 bases from J, leaving 5 bases between. Written as DNA, the CDR3 is TGCGCCAGCAGCTTGGGTGAGGAGACCCAGTACTTC. This translates into CASSLGEETQYF.

The chain uses TRBV4-3 and TRBJ1-2, with D tentatively TRBD1 (5 bases). The germline V and J ends were trimmed by 0 bases and 4 bases, with 9 bases remaining between them. Germline-derived CDR1 and CDR2 are LGHNA and YSLEER. There are 14 residues in the CDR3. DNA of the CDR3: TGCGCCAGCAGCCAAGACAGGGCAGTCTATGGCTACACCTTC. As protein: CASSQDRAVYGYTF.

This clonotype was detected only a few times. The rearrangement links TRBV5-1 to TRBJ2-1, with 7 bases identical to TRBD1. The CDR3 totals 16 residues. Trimming at V came to 4 bases and at J to 1 base, leaving 8 bases not matched to a gene. Germline loops: CDR1 SGHRS, CDR2 YFSETQ. The CDR3 coding sequence is TGCGCCAGCAGCGGGATGGCAGGGGGATCCTACAATGAGCAGTTCTTC. Protein sequence: CASSGMAGGSYNEQFF.

This chain joins TRBV5-1 and TRBJ2-5; TRBD2 agrees at 11 bases. Germline-derived CDR1 and CDR2 are SGHRS and YFSETQ. The CDR3 spans 17 residues. V lost 0 bases to trimming and J lost 7 bases; unmatched junction nucleotides: 11. This chain's CDR3 is CASSLAASGGTAGTQYF. CDR3 in DNA: TGCGCCAGCAGCTTGGCGGCTAGCGGGGGGACCGCCGGGACCCAGTACTTC.

Many counts were recorded for this clonotype. The chain is built from TRBV5-1 and TRBJ1-2; D gene uncertain. V lost 4 bases, J lost 8 bases, and 27 bases lay in between. CDR3 length: 17 amino acids. Per the germline V gene, CDR1 is SGHRS and CDR2 is YFSETQ. The CDR3 sequence: CASSPPRVRAWVRGYTF. In DNA form, the CDR3 reads TGCGCCAGCAGCCCACCTAGGGTTAGAGCTTGGGTTAGAGGCTACACCTTC.

This clonotype has just a few counts. The chain employs TRBV6-5 and TRBJ1-2; weak D call: TRBD1 (5 bases). Trimming took 5 bases from V and 4 from J, leaving 23 bases between them. Germline loops: CDR1 MNHEY, CDR2 SVGAGI. CDR3 length: 17 residues. The CDR3 DNA is TGTGCCAGCAGTCCCAAAGTACAAGGCAGGGAGATCTATGGCTACACCTTC. Translation gives CASSPKVQGREIYGYTF.

This clonotype was found many times. This chain uses TRBV9 with TRBJ1-5; D ambiguous. The germline V gene has CDR1 SGDLS and CDR2 YYNGEE. This CDR3 contains 15 residues. The V end was cut by 2 bases, the J end by 0 bases, with 9 bases between. The CDR3, as DNA: TGTGCCAGCAGCGTCTGGGCAGATAGCAATCAGCCCCAGCATTTT. It yields the protein CASSVWADSNQPQHF. The variable domain in full, completed from reference TRBV9 and TRBJ1-5, reads DSGVTQTPKHLITATGQRVTLRCSPRSGDLSVYWYQQSLDQGLQFLIQYYNGEERAKGNILERFSAQQFPDLHSELNLSSLELGDSALYFCASSVWADSNQPQHFGDGTRLSIL.

In this sample, this clonotype turned up a few times. CDR3 nucleotides: TGTGCCAGCAGCAAACAGGGTTACCTCGCCTACGAGCAGTACTTC. As protein: CASSKQGYLAYEQYF. This sequence joins TRBV21-1 and TRBJ2-7; the table's D call, TRBD1, was not checked against the DNA. TRBV21-1 is shown as a pseudogene. This CDR3 region has 15 residues.

This clonotype was counted at least ten times. This chain joins TRBV11-2 and TRBJ2-3, with 12 bases matching TRBD2. CDR1 SGHAT and CDR2 FQNNGV come from the germline V gene. The V and J ends lost 3 bases and 11 bases, in that order; junction bases with no gene match: 3. The CDR3 contains 13 residues. Here the CDR3 reads CASSLALAGGQYF. CDR3 DNA: TGTGCCAGCAGCTTGGCACTAGCGGGGGGGCAGTATTTT.